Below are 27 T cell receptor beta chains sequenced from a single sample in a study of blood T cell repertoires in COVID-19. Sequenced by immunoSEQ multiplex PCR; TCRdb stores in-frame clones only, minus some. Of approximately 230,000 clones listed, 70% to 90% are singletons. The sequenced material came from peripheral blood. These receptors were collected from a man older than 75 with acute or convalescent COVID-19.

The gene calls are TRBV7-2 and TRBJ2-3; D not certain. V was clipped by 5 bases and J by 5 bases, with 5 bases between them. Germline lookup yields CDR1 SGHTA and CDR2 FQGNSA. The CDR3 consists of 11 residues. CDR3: CASSPLDTQYF. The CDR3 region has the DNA TGTGCCAGCAGCCCCTTAGATACGCAGTATTTT.

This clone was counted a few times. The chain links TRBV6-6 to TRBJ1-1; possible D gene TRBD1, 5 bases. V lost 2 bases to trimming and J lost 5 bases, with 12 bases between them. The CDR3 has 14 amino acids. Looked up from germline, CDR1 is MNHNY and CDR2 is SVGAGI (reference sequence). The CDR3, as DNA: TGTGCCAGCAGTTACGGGACGGGGGTAACTGAAGCTTTCTTT. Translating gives CASSYGTGVTEAFF.

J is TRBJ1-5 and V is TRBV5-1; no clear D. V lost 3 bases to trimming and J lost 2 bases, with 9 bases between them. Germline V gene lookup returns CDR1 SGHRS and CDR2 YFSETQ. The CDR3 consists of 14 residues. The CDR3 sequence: CASSWGGGNQPQHF. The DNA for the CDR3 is TGCGCCAGCAGCTGGGGAGGCGGCAATCAGCCCCAGCATTTT.

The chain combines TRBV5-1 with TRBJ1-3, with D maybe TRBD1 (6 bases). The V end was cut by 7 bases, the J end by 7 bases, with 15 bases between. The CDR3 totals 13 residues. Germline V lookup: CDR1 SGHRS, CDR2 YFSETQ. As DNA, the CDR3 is TGCGCCAGCTCTGGGCAGGGGATGAACACCATATATTTT. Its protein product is CASSGQGMNTIYF.

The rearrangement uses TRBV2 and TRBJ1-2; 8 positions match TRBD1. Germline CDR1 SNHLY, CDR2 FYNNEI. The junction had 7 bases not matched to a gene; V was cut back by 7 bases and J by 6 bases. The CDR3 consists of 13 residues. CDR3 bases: TGTGCCAGCAAGGGAGAACAGGGGGATGGCTACACCTTC. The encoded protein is CASKGEQGDGYTF.

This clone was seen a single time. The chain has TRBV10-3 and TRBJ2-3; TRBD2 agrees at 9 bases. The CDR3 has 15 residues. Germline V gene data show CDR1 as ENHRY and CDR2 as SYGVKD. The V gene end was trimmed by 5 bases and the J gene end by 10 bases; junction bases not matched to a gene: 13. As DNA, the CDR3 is TGTGCCATCAGTCTTAGCGGGAGCGGAGGGAGTGCGCAGTATTTT. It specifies CAISLSGSGGSAQYF.

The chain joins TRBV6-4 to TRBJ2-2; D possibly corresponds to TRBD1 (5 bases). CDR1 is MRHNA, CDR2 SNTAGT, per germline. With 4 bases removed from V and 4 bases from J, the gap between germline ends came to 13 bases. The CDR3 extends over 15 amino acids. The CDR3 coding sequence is TGTGCCAGCAGTGCTAATGTAGGGGCCACCGGGGAGCTGTTTTTT. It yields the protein CASSANVGATGELFF.

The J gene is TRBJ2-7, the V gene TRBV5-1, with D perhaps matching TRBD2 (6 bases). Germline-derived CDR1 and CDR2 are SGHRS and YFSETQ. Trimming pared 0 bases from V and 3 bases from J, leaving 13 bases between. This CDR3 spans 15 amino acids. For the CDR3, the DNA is TGCGCCAGCAGCTTGGCCGGGGGTTCCCTCTACGAGCAGTACTTC. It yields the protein CASSLAGGSLYEQYF.

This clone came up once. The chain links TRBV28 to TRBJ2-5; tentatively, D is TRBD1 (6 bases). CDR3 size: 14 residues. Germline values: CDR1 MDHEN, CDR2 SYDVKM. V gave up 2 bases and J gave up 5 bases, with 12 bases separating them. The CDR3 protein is CASSLQQGGETQYF. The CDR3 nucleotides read TGTGCCAGCAGTTTACAACAGGGTGGGGAGACCCAGTACTTC.

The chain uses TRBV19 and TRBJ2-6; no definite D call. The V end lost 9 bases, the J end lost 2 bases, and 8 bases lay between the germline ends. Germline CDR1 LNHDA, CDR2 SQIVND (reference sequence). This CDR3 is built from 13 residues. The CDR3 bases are TGTGCCAGCAGGAAGGCTGGGGCCAACGTCCTGACTTTC. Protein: CASRKAGANVLTF.

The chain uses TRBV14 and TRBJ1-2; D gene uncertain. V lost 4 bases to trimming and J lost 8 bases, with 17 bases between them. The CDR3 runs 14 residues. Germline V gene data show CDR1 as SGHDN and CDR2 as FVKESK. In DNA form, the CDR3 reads TGTGCCAGCAGCCTGATGGGGAGGACTGGGGGCTACACCTTC. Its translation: CASSLMGRTGGYTF.

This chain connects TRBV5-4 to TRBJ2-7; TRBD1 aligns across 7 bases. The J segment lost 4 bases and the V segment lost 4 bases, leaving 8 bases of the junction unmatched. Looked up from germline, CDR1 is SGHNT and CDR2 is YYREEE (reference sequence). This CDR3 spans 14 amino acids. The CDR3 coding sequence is TGTGCCAGCAGCCGTACAGGGGTGGAATACGAGCAGTACTTC. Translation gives CASSRTGVEYEQYF.

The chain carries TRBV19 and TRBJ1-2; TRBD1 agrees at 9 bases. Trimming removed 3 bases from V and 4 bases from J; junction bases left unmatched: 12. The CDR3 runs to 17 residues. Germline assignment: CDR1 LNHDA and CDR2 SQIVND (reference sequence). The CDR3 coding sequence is TGTGCCAGTAGTATTTCCGGGACAGGGCCTCCGCGCTATGGCTACACCTTC. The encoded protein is CASSISGTGPPRYGYTF.

CDR3 amino acids: CASSKDRAGNTIYF. In DNA, the CDR3 is TGTGCCAGCAGCAAGGACAGGGCTGGAAACACCATATATTTT. The genes are TRBV5-4 and TRBJ1-3; 8 nucleotides line up with TRBD1. V shed 4 bases and J 2 bases; nucleotides not matched to a gene: 2. The CDR3 spans 14 residues. Per the germline V gene, CDR1 is SGHNT and CDR2 is YYREEE (reference sequence). Based on the CDR3 plus reference TRBV5-4 and TRBJ1-3, the full variable domain is ETGVTQSPTHLIKTRGQQVTLRCSSQSGHNTVSWYQQALGQGPQFIFQYYREEENGRGNFPPRFSGLQFPNYSSELNVNALELDDSALYLCASSKDRAGNTIYFGEGSWLTVV.

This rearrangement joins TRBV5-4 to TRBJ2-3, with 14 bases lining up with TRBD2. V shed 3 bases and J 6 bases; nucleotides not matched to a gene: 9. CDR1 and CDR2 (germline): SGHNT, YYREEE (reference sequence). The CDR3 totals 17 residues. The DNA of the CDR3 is TGTGCCAGCAGCTCGGGACTAGCGGGAGTATTTGGGGATACGCAGTATTTT. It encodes CASSSGLAGVFGDTQYF.

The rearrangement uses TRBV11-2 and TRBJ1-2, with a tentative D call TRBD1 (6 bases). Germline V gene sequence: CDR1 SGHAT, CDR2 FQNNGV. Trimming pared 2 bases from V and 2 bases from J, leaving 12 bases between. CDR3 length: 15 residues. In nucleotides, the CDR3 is TGTGCCAGCAGCTTATCAGGGGTCGAGAACTATGGCTACACCTTC. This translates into CASSLSGVENYGYTF.

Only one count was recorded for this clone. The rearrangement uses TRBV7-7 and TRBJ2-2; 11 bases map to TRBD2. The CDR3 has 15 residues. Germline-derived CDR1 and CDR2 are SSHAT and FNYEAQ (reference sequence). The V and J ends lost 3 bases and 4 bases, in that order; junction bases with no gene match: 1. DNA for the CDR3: TGTGCCAGCAGCTTTAGCGGGGGGGGCACCGGGGAGCTGTTTTTT. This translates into CASSFSGGGTGELFF.

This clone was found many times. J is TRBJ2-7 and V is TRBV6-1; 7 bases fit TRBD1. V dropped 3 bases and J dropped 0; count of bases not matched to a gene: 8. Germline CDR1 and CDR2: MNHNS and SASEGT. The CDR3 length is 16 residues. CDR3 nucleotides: TGTGCCAGCAGTGATTCGACAGGGAGAAGCTCCTACGAGCAGTACTTC. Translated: CASSDSTGRSSYEQYF.

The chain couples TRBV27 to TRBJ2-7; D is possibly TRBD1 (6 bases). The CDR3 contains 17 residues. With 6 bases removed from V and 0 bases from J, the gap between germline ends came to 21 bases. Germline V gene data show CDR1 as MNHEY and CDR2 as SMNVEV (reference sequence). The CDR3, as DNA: TGTGCCAGCAGATTTAGGCCGACAGGCCCGAACTCCTACGAGCAGTACTTC. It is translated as CASRFRPTGPNSYEQYF.

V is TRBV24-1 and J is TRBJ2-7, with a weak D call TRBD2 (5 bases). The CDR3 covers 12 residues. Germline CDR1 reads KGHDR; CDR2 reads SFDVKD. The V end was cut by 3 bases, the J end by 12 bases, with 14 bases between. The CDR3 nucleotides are TGTGCCACCAGTGATGCGGGCCGCCGGCGGTACTTC. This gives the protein CATSDAGRRRYF.

The CDR3 DNA is TGTGCCATAGCGCAACAGGAGCTGAGTACTGAAGCTTTCTTT. It encodes CAIAQQELSTEAFF. This chain joins TRBV10-3 and TRBJ1-1; the D gene is possibly TRBD1 (5 bases). Per germline, CDR1 ENHRY and CDR2 SYGVKD. CDR3 size: 14 residues. Deletions cut 9 bases from V and 5 bases from J, with 19 bases between.

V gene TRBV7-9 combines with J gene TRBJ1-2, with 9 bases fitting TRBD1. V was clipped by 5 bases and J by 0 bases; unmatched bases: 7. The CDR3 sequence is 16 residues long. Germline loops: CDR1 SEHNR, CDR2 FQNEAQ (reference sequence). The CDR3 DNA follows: TGTGCCAGCAGCGGTAAACAGGGGGCGTCTAACTATGGCTACACCTTC. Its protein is CASSGKQGASNYGYTF. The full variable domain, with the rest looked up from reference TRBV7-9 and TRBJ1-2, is DTGVSQNPRHKITKRGQNVTFRCDPISEHNRLYWYRQTLGQGPEFLTYFQNEAQLEKSRLLSDRFSAERPKGSFSTLEIQRTEQGDSAMYLCASSGKQGASNYGYTFGSGTRLTVV.

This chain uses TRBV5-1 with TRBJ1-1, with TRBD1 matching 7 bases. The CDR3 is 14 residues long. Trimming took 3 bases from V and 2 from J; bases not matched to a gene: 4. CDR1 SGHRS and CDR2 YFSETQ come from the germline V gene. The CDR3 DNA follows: TGCGCCAGCAGCTCGGGACAGCCCAACACTGAAGCTTTCTTT. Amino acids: CASSSGQPNTEAFF.

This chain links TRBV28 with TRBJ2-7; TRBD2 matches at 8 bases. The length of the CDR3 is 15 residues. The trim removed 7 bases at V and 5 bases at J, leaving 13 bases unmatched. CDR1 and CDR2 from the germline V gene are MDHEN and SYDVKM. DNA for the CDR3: TGTGCCAGCACCCTAATAACTAGCGGTGTCCACGAGCAGTACTTC. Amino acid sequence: CASTLITSGVHEQYF.

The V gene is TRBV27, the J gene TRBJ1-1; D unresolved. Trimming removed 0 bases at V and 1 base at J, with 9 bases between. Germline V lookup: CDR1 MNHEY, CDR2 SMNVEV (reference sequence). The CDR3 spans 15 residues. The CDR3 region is CASSLSRQTNTEAFF. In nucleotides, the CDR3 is TGTGCCAGCAGTTTATCGAGGCAGACGAACACTGAAGCTTTCTTT.

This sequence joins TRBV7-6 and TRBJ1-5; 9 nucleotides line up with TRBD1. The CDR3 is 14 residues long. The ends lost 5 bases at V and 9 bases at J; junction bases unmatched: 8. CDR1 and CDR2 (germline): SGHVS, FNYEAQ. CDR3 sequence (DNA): TGTGCCAGCAGCCCTGGGACAGGGTTGCTGCCCCAGCATTTT. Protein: CASSPGTGLLPQHF.

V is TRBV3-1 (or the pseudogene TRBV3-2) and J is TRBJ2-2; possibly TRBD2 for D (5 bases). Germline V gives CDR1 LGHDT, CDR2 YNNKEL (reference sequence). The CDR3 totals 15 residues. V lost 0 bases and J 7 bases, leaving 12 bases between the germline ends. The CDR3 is CASSQDVARDGELFF. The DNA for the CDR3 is TGTGCCAGCAGCCAAGACGTGGCGAGGGACGGGGAGCTGTTTTTT.